The 24 T cell receptor beta chains reported below all come from one sample, sequenced in a study of T cell repertoires in cytomegalovirus infection (dated by TCRdb to between 2018 and 2021). Sequencer: Illumina HiSeq 1500. The public reads were run again by TCRdb, first through fastp at Q25 and then through MiXCR, and only productive beta chains were kept. Rows with a matching CDR3 protein are joined into one entry that keeps the most common DNA and genes. This sample holds some 100,000 distinct CDR3 sequences; around 30% were observed only once. Jointly, the top ten make up about 81% of the sample. Sample treatment or condition, as interpreted from the label and publication: in vitro stimulation with specific CMV peptide epitopes to enrich CMV-specific T cells. No antigens are known for them. Sequenced here: CD8+ T cells from cultured PBMCs, sampled from culture after CMV antigen stimulation. Receptors were obtained from a human donor in good health (CMV status not recorded). Some clones in this sample may be carry-over from other donors' samples.

This clonotype was detected many times. V gene TRBV11-2 combines with J gene TRBJ1-2; D ambiguous. In germline, CDR1 is SGHAT, CDR2 FQNNGV. Trimming removed 0 bases at V and 6 bases at J, with 14 bases between. The CDR3 sequence is 15 residues long. This chain's CDR3 is CASSLDNRGIHGYTF. The CDR3 DNA follows: TGTGCCAGCAGCTTAGATAACAGAGGGATCCATGGCTACACCTTC.

The sample holds a few counts of this clonotype. A junction boundary mismatches the germline segment, possibly from a read error. The V gene is TRBV12-3 or TRBV12-4, the J gene TRBJ2-3, with 9 positions matching TRBD2. CDR3 length equals 13 residues. The CDR3 reads CASSSLRSGGMNF. CDR3 nucleotide sequence: TGTGCCAGCAGTTCTCTTAGGAGCGGGGGGATGAATTTT.

The chain joins TRBV6-6 to TRBJ2-1; TRBD2 matches 15 bases. CDR1 is MNHNY, CDR2 SVGAGI, per germline (reference sequence). CDR3 length: 17 amino acids. The trim removed 7 bases at V and 0 bases at J, leaving 4 bases unmatched. CDR3 coding DNA: TGTGCCAGCATCCCGGGACTAGCGGGGGGCTCCTACAATGAGCAGTTCTTC. This translates into CASIPGLAGGSYNEQFF.

In the case of this clonotype: The CDR3 does not end in the conserved phenylalanine or tryptophan, so this is likely a read error. The chain carries TRBV28 and TRBJ1-2; the match to TRBD1 covers 7 bases. There are 12 residues in the CDR3. Germline CDR1 is MDHEN and CDR2 is SYDVKM. Trimming removed 5 bases from V and 8 bases from J; junction bases left unmatched: 5. The chain's CDR3 is CASSTTGAGYTS. CDR3 in DNA: TGTGCCAGCAGTACCACAGGGGCCGGCTACACCTCC.

This clonotype was found a few times. This chain connects TRBV6-1 to TRBJ2-7, with D uncertain. There are 15 residues in the CDR3. V was shortened by 1 base and J by 3 bases, with 13 bases between the two germline ends. Germline CDR1 and CDR2: MNHNS and SASEGT. The CDR3 loop reads CASSEEQHPYYEQYF. The CDR3, as DNA: TGTGCCAGCAGTGAAGAACAGCACCCCTACTACGAGCAGTACTTC.

The chain uses TRBV9 and TRBJ2-1; possible D gene TRBD1, 6 bases. From germline, CDR1 is SGDLS and CDR2 YYNGEE. The V end was cut by 3 bases, the J end by 0 bases, with 13 bases between. CDR3 size: 16 residues. The CDR3 region has the DNA TGTGCCAGCAGCGCTGGACAGACCAGCTCCTACAATGAGCAGTTCTTC. This sequence encodes CASSAGQTSSYNEQFF.

Ten or more counts support this clonotype. The rearrangement joins TRBV12-3 or TRBV12-4 to TRBJ2-2; 8 bases fit TRBD1. V dropped 6 bases and J dropped 6; count of bases not matched to a gene: 12. CDR3 length equals 16 residues. The CDR3 nucleotides are TGTGCCAGCAGCCCTTACCAGACAGGGGTTGCCGGGGAGCTGTTTTTT. Protein sequence: CASSPYQTGVAGELFF.

The chain carries TRBV11-2 and TRBJ1-1, with 7 positions matching TRBD1. V trimming: 4 bases; J trimming: 7 bases; junction bases outside the gene matches: 6. This CDR3 has 13 residues. CDR1 and CDR2 (germline): SGHAT, FQNNGV. The DNA for the CDR3 is TGTGCCAGCAGCTGGACAGGACAAGATGAAGCTTTCTTT. This encodes CASSWTGQDEAFF.

This clonotype was counted at least ten times. The chain is built from TRBV28 and TRBJ1-1; D is perhaps TRBD1 (5 bases). V dropped 11 bases and J dropped 0 bases, with 13 bases sitting between them. CDR3 size: 13 residues. The germline gives CDR1 MDHEN, CDR2 SYDVKM. The CDR3 bases are TGTGCCGGACGGGACTACATGAACACTGAAGCTTTCTTT. Protein: CAGRDYMNTEAFF.

This clonotype was counted at least ten times. The chain recombines TRBV12-3 or TRBV12-4 with TRBJ2-7; maybe TRBD2 (6 bases). The ends were cut back, 5 bases at V and 3 bases at J, with 11 bases in the middle. CDR3 length: 13 amino acids. CDR3 in amino acids: CASSTGTFYEQYF. As DNA, the CDR3 is TGTGCCAGCAGTACCGGGACTTTCTACGAGCAGTACTTC.

V is TRBV11-3 and J is TRBJ2-3, with 12 bases fitting TRBD2. Germline assignment: CDR1 SGHNT and CDR2 YENEEA. The CDR3 totals 16 residues. V gave up 5 bases and J gave up 2 bases; unmatched junction bases: 5. This CDR3 is CASSPRTSGTTDTQYF. CDR3 DNA: TGTGCCAGCAGCCCCAGGACTAGCGGGACCACAGATACGCAGTATTTT.

This clonotype was recorded a few times. The genes are TRBV5-1 and TRBJ2-1; D perhaps matches TRBD1 (6 bases). The V gene lost 2 bases and the J gene lost 5 bases, with 11 bases spanning the gap. The CDR3 sequence is 14 residues long. Germline CDR1 SGHRS, CDR2 YFSETQ. The CDR3 DNA sequence: TGCGCCAGCAGCTTTTTTACAGGGAACAATGAGCAGTTCTTC. Protein product: CASSFFTGNNEQFF.

This rearrangement joins TRBV27 to TRBJ1-5, with D possibly matching TRBD1 (6 bases). Deletions cut 6 bases from V and 6 bases from J, with 18 bases between. Germline CDR1 MNHEY, CDR2 SMNVEV (reference sequence). The CDR3 runs to 15 residues. The CDR3 DNA is TGTGCCAGCAGCCCGGGAGGGGGGGCGGGTCAGCCCCAGCATTTT. Amino acids: CASSPGGGAGQPQHF.

Only a few counts were recorded for this clonotype. V gene TRBV7-8 combines with J gene TRBJ1-1; tentatively, D is TRBD1 (6 bases). From germline, CDR1 is SGHVS and CDR2 FQNEAQ. V lost 2 bases and J 4 bases, leaving 11 bases between the germline ends. This CDR3 contains 14 residues. This CDR3 reads CASSLIGGGTEAFF. CDR3 in DNA: TGTGCCAGCAGCTTAATCGGAGGGGGCACTGAAGCTTTCTTT.

In its sample, this clonotype was seen many times. This chain links TRBV7-2 with TRBJ2-7; TRBD1 matches 7 bases. V lost 2 bases to trimming and J lost 3 bases; unmatched junction nucleotides: 1. Per germline, CDR1 SGHTA and CDR2 FQGNSA. The CDR3 loop spans 13 amino acids. CDR3 protein: CASSLNRGYEQYF. For the CDR3, the DNA is TGTGCCAGCAGCTTAAACAGGGGCTACGAGCAGTACTTC. Full variable domain (missing parts from reference TRBV7-2 and TRBJ2-7): GAGVSQSPSNKVTEKGKDVELRCDPISGHTALYWYRQSLGQGLEFLIYFQGNSAPDKSGLPSDRFSAERTGGSVSTLTIQRTQQEDSAVYLCASSLNRGYEQYFGPGTRLTVT.

The CDR3 sequence is CASSYGTSYEQYF. The CDR3 nucleotides read TGTGCCAGCAGTTACGGGACATCCTACGAGCAGTACTTC. V and J are TRBV12-3 or TRBV12-4 and TRBJ2-7, with D perhaps matching TRBD1 (6 bases). The CDR3 length is 13 residues. Trimming pared 4 bases from V and 1 base from J, leaving 8 bases between.

This chain joins TRBV4-1 and TRBJ1-4, with D uncertain. The V gene's germline CDR1 is MGHRA and CDR2 YSYEKL. CDR3 length: 11 residues. Trimming removed 0 bases from V and 7 bases from J, with 0 bases in between. The CDR3 sequence is CASSQDEKLFF. DNA for the CDR3: TGCGCCAGCAGCCAAGATGAAAAACTGTTTTTT.

The chain carries TRBV4-3 and TRBJ2-7; perhaps TRBD2 as D (5 bases). Germline CDR1 is LGHNA and CDR2 is YSLEER. The V end was cut by 2 bases, the J end by 6 bases, with 11 bases between. The CDR3 is 13 amino acids. CDR3 amino acids: CASSQSRGSEQYF. The DNA for the CDR3 is TGCGCCAGCAGCCAATCCCGGGGTTCCGAGCAGTACTTC.

V is TRBV27 and J is TRBJ2-1; perhaps TRBD1 as D (5 bases). The V end was cut by 2 bases, the J end by 6 bases, with 11 bases between. Per germline, CDR1 MNHEY and CDR2 SMNVEV (reference sequence). The CDR3 is 14 amino acids. CDR3 coding DNA: TGTGCCAGCAGTTTACCAGGGTTAGGCAATGAGCAGTTCTTC. Protein: CASSLPGLGNEQFF.

The chain employs TRBV12-3 or TRBV12-4 and TRBJ2-1; D gene unclear. Trimming stripped 5 bases from V and 9 bases from J, with 14 bases between. The CDR3 sequence is 13 residues long. The CDR3 sequence is CASSPQGWSEQFF. CDR3 in DNA: TGTGCCAGCAGTCCTCAAGGGTGGAGTGAGCAGTTCTTC.

This clonotype was detected only a few times. The rearrangement joins TRBV7-6 to TRBJ1-2; no reliable D call. Germline CDR1 and CDR2: SGHVS and FNYEAQ. Trimming pared 2 bases from V and 6 bases from J, leaving 10 bases between. This CDR3 contains 13 residues. The CDR3 region is CASSLFSGDGYTF. As DNA, the CDR3 is TGTGCCAGCAGCTTATTTAGTGGGGATGGCTACACCTTC.

The chain carries TRBV11-2 and TRBJ2-7; D remains unclear. With 0 bases removed from V and 5 bases from J, the gap between germline ends came to 8 bases. This CDR3 has 13 residues. CDR1 and CDR2 from the germline V gene are SGHAT and FQNNGV. CDR3 sequence: CASSLETTDEQYF. For the CDR3, the DNA is TGTGCCAGCAGCTTAGAAACTACCGACGAGCAGTACTTC.

This chain links TRBV10-3 with TRBJ2-5; 9 bases are a match to TRBD1. This CDR3 comprises 14 residues. V lost 5 bases to trimming and J lost 5 bases; unmatched junction nucleotides: 6. CDR1 and CDR2 (germline): ENHRY, SYGVKD. For the CDR3, the DNA is TGTGCCATCAGTCTTACAGGGGGCGAGGAGACCCAGTACTTC. Its translation: CAISLTGGEETQYF.

V is TRBV11-3 and J is TRBJ2-2; tentative D call: TRBD2 (7 bases). Trimming removed 5 bases at V and 7 bases at J, with 14 bases between. The CDR3 extends over 14 amino acids. Germline CDR1 reads SGHNT; CDR2 reads YENEEA. This CDR3 reads CASSRGGLGGELFF. The DNA for the CDR3 is TGTGCCAGCAGCAGGGGGGGCCTCGGCGGGGAGCTGTTTTTT.